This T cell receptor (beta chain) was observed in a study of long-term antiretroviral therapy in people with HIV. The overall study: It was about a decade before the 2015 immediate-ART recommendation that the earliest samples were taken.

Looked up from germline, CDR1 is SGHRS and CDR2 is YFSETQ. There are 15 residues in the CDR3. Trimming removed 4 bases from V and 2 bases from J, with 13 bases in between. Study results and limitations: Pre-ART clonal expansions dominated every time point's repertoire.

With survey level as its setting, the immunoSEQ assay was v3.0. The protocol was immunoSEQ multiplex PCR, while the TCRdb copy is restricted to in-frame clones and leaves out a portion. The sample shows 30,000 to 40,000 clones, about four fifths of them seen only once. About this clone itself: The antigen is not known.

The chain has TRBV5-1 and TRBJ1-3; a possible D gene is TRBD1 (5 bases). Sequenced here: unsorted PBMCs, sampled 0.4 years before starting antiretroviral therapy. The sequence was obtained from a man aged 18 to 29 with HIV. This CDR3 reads CASSHRPGPGNTIYF. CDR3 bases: TGCGCCAGCAGCCACCGCCCGGGACCTGGAAACACCATATATTTT.